A selection of T cell receptor beta chains follows, all from one sample in a study of T cell responses to AZD1222 COVID-19 vaccine. The assay was immunoSEQ multiplex PCR, and TCRdb's table has in-frame clones only and misses some. The repertoire includes about 120,000 clones, around nine tenths of them detected once, and around 8% sits in the top ten. The source was peripheral blood, collected on day 0 of AZD1222 vaccination. These receptors came from an adult in good health. Both conserved end residues are part of each CDR3. The order of the fields is clone size, D gene, J gene, V gene, CDR3 DNA, CDR3 protein. D genes are given only for firm matches. Part of the rows lack a size; the others show once, few, many or a class for expanded clones.

>-|-|TRBJ1-3|TRBV6-5
TGTGCCAGCAGTTACTCGATGCATTCTGGAAACACCATATATTTT
CASSYSMHSGNTIYF
>-|TRBD1|TRBJ2-7|TRBV5-5
TGTGCCAGCAGCATCCAGGACAGGCTGCAAGGCGAGCAGTACTTC
CASSIQDRLQGEQYF
>-|-|TRBJ1-1|TRBV5-4
TGTGCCAGCAGCTTGGCGGACAGGAACACTGAAGCTTTCTTT
CASSLADRNTEAFF
>-|TRBD1|TRBJ1-4|TRBV6-2/TRBV6-3
TGTGCCAGCAGTTACCTTCTCGGGACAGCAAATCAAGGCGAAAAACTGTTTTTT
CASSYLLGTANQGEKLFF
>-|-|TRBJ2-5|TRBV7-9
TGTGCCAGCAGCTCCTCTTCTGCCAGCCAAGAGACCCAGTACTTC
CASSSSSASQETQYF
>-|TRBD2|TRBJ2-5|TRBV6-1
TGTGCCAGCAGTGGGGGACTAGCGGGAGGTCTGGAGACCCAGTACTTC
CASSGGLAGGLETQYF
>-|TRBD2|TRBJ2-1|TRBV19
TGTGCCAGTAGAGATACGGGACTAGCGGGAGTTCCGGAGGCAATTGAGCAGTTCTTC
CASRDTGLAGVPEAIEQFF
>-|-|TRBJ2-5|TRBV12-3/TRBV12-4
TGTGCCAGCAGTTTAATGGGAACCGAGACCCAGTACTTC
CASSLMGTETQYF
>-|-|TRBJ1-3|TRBV14
TGTGCCAGCAGCCCCCCTCTTGGAAACACCATATATTTT
CASSPPLGNTIYF
>-|-|TRBJ2-7|TRBV21-1
TGTGCCAGCCCCAATCGGGAATTCAACAGAGAGCAGTACTTC
CASPNREFNREQYF
>-|TRBD1|TRBJ1-1|TRBV15
TGTGCCACCAGCAGAGCGTCGGTCTGGAGACAGGGCAATTTCTTTTCGAGCATGGGAGCTTTCTTT
CATSRASVWRQGNFFSSMGAFF
>-|-|TRBJ2-7|TRBV3-1/TRBV3-2
TGTGCCAGCAGCCAAGATAGGGCCATCTCCTCCTACGAGCAGTACTTC
CASSQDRAISSYEQYF
>few|-|TRBJ1-1|TRBV5-4
TGTGCCAGCAGCTTGGGTCCGGGTCAGGCTTTCTTT
CASSLGPGQAFF
>once|-|TRBJ1-6|TRBV6-5
TGTGCCAGCGCTGAGGTGGTCCTCCACTTT
CASAEVVLHF
>once|-|TRBJ2-7|TRBV10-3
TGTGCCATCAGTGACGCGTGGCAGCACTCAACCTACGAGCAGTACTTC
CAISDAWQHSTYEQYF
>-|-|TRBJ2-6|TRBV28
TGTGCCAGCAAACTTCCGGGACCCAGCTCTGGGGCCAACGTCCTGACTTTC
CASKLPGPSSGANVLTF
>-|TRBD1|TRBJ1-4|TRBV14
TGTGCCAGCAGCCAAGGGACAGGGAGGAGGGAAAAACTGTTTTTT
CASSQGTGRREKLFF
>-|TRBD1|TRBJ1-2|TRBV3-1/TRBV3-2
TGTGCCAGCAGCTTTCGACAGGGAGGCCGCCCAGTCTCCTACACCTTC
CASSFRQGGRPVSYTF
>-|-|TRBJ2-1|TRBV6-5
TGTGCCAGCATTCTGGACCTCTACAATGAGCAGTTCTTC
CASILDLYNEQFF
>once|-|TRBJ1-6|TRBV19
TGTGCCAGTAGTACTCAGTACGATAATTCACCCCTCCACTTT
CASSTQYDNSPLHF
>once|TRBD2|TRBJ2-3|TRBV7-8
TGTGCCAGCAGCTTAGATTTCGCGGGAGGGAAGACAGATACGCAGTATTTT
CASSLDFAGGKTDTQYF
>-|-|TRBJ2-6|TRBV15
TGTGCCACCAGCAGAGACTTAGGCTCTGGGGCCAACGTCCTGACTTTC
CATSRDLGSGANVLTF
>-|-|TRBJ2-7|TRBV2
-
CASFLEKGVEQYF
>-|-|TRBJ1-1|TRBV5-5
TGTGCCAGCAGCCGGGGATCCGGGGCAGTGAACACTGAAGCTTTCTTT
CASSRGSGAVNTEAFF
>once|-|TRBJ1-1|TRBV2
TGTGCCAGCAGTGAAGCGAGGGGAACTGAAGCTTTCTTT
CASSEARGTEAFF
>-|-|TRBJ1-6|TRBV24-1
TGTGCCACCAGTGATTCCAATTCACCCCTCCACTTT
CATSDSNSPLHF
>-|-|TRBJ1-4|TRBV24-1
TGTGCCACCAGTGACCCACCGGGACACTATAATGAAAAACTGTTTTTT
CATSDPPGHYNEKLFF
>-|-|TRBJ2-1|TRBV7-9
TGTGCCAGCAGCTTTGGGGAAAATGAGCAGTTCTTC
CASSFGENEQFF
>once|-|TRBJ2-1|TRBV7-8
TGTGCCAGCAGCTCCAGCCTTTTTCAGGGAGACAATGAGCAGTTCTTC
CASSSSLFQGDNEQFF
>once|TRBD2|TRBJ2-5|TRBV7-3
TGTGCCAGCAGCTTAGGGCTAGCGGGAGAAGAAACCCAGTACTTC
CASSLGLAGEETQYF
>-|-|TRBJ2-3|TRBV2
TGTGCCAGCAGTGAAAGGAAGGGGGGCACAGATACGCAGTATTTT
CASSERKGGTDTQYF
>-|-|TRBJ2-7|TRBV5-1
TGCGCCAGCAGCTTACCGTCAGCTCGAGGGCTCTCCTACGAGCAGTACTTC
CASSLPSARGLSYEQYF
>-|-|TRBJ2-7|TRBV20-1
TGCAGGGGGAACTCGGGCTACGAGCAGTACTTC
CRGNSGYEQYF
>once|-|TRBJ2-2|TRBV3-1/TRBV3-2
TGTGCCAGCAGGAAGAAGGAGGGGGTTAAGACCGGGGAGCTGTTTTTT
CASRKKEGVKTGELFF
>-|-|TRBJ1-6|TRBV30
TGTGCCTGGAGTGTATACAAGACGGGAAATTCACCCCTCCACTTT
CAWSVYKTGNSPLHF
>-|-|TRBJ1-4|TRBV5-1
TGCGCCAGCAGCTTGGCGCCCGGGGGGAGGGCAACTGCATCTAATGAAAAACTGTTTTTT
CASSLAPGGRATASNEKLFF
>-|TRBD1|TRBJ2-1|TRBV19
TGTGCCAGTAGTATCGGGACAGGTTTAAATGAGCAGTTCTTC
CASSIGTGLNEQFF
>-|-|TRBJ1-4|TRBV15
TGTGCCACCAGCAGAATTAATGAAAAACTGTTTTTT
CATSRINEKLFF
>-|-|TRBJ1-6|TRBV18
TGTGCCAGCTCACCAATGTGGGTCCCCCCCGATTCACCCCTCCACTTT
CASSPMWVPPDSPLHF
>-|-|TRBJ1-3|TRBV3-1/TRBV3-2
TGTGCCAGCAGTAGCCCGGGAAACACCATATATTTT
CASSSPGNTIYF
>few|-|TRBJ1-2|TRBV6-1
TGTGCCAGCAGTGAAAGACAGGTTGTATCCTATGGCTACACCTTC
CASSERQVVSYGYTF
>-|-|TRBJ1-4|TRBV30
TGTGCCTGGAGTCGGCGGGGCTCGGACGAAAAACTGTTTTTT
CAWSRRGSDEKLFF
>-|-|TRBJ2-7|TRBV12-3/TRBV12-4
TGTGCCAGCAGTCTCACCTACGAGCAGTACTTC
CASSLTYEQYF
>-|-|TRBJ2-2|TRBV7-8
TGTGCCAGCAGCCCCAGACAGGGTCTGCGACTAGCGTCGAACACCGGGGAGCTGTTTTTT
CASSPRQGLRLASNTGELFF
>-|TRBD2|TRBJ2-1|TRBV5-6
TGTGCCAGCAGCCCCGGGACTAAGAGTGAGCAGTTCTTC
CASSPGTKSEQFF
>once|TRBD1|TRBJ2-5|TRBV10-2
TGCGCCAGCAGTGAGCCGGGACAGGGGGTAAGAGAGACCCAGTACTTC
CASSEPGQGVRETQYF
>-|TRBD1|TRBJ1-1|TRBV19
TGTGCCAGTAGTATTATGGGGACAGAGAACACTGAAGCTTTCTTT
CASSIMGTENTEAFF
>-|-|TRBJ1-1|TRBV28
TGTGCCACCGAATACAGGGTGGACACTGAAGCTTTCTTT
CATEYRVDTEAFF
>-|-|TRBJ2-7|TRBV2
TGTGCCAGCAGCAAAACCCCGTACGGGGAGCAGTACTTC
CASSKTPYGEQYF
>-|TRBD1|TRBJ2-3|TRBV18
TGTGCCAGCTCAACACAGGGGGCGACTAGCACAGATACGCAGTATTTT
CASSTQGATSTDTQYF
>-|-|TRBJ2-1|TRBV12-3/TRBV12-4
TGTGCCAGCAGTTTATATCTGTCAGAGCAGTTCTTC
CASSLYLSEQFF
>many|-|TRBJ2-2|TRBV24-1
TGTGCCACCAGGGGCGGGGGCTCCGGGGAGCTGTTTTTT
CATRGGGSGELFF
>-|TRBD1|TRBJ1-4|TRBV19
TGTGCCAGTAGTATGACAGGGGGCAACGAAAAACTGTTTTTT
CASSMTGGNEKLFF
>few|-|TRBJ2-2|TRBV6-5
TGTGCCAGCAGTTGGGACCCGGACACCGGGGAGCTGTTTTTT
CASSWDPDTGELFF
>-|-|TRBJ2-7|TRBV30
TGTGCCTGGAGAGGTAGGGGCGCCCACGAGCAGTACTTC
CAWRGRGAHEQYF